This record looks at one T cell receptor (beta chain) sequence and its context. Its cognate antigen is unknown. This entry is derived from a study of blood T cells in healthy people across ages. Every donor gave ten milliliters of peripheral blood. Between the trimmed V and J ends, which lost 5 bases and 3 bases, there was a span of 14 bases. This CDR3 contains 15 residues. CDR1 is DFQATT, CDR2 SNEGSKA, per germline (reference sequence). Primers used in a second PCR of about 7 to 12 cycles were a sample-barcoded 5' primer and a J-beta primer mix. From the 5' RACE reads, TCRdb called clonotypes with MiXCR, one entry per CDR3 protein. The sample includes about 1.8 million distinct CDR3 sequences, about 50% of them seen just once. The study's findings and limits: The study found more naive CD4+ cells and higher diversity in long-lived than aged donors.

This TCR came from a woman between 40 and 55 years old in good health. Sequencing input: blood. The chain is built from TRBV20-1 and TRBJ2-6; TRBD1 is a possible D gene (5 bases). The CDR3 DNA reads TGCAGTGCTCCGGTACAGGCCCTTGGGGCCAACGTCCTGACTTTC. This sequence encodes CSAPVQALGANVLTF.